This T cell receptor (beta chain) derives from a study of response to subunit inactivated influenza vaccine. Notes on the study in general: Authors suggested that a seasonal influenza vaccination recruits few new T cells each time.

The table lists this clonotype with many counts. Its specificity is unknown. TCRdb passed the RT-PCR reads through MiXCR, listing each CDR3 protein once. The table shows 550,000 to 800,000 distinct CDR3 sequences, with approximately 15% occurring only once. Germline values: CDR1 LGHDT, CDR2 YNNKEL (reference sequence). V shed 4 bases and J shed 8 bases, with 12 bases lying between them. The CDR3 contains 12 residues. This chain uses TRBV3-1 with TRBJ2-7, with D possibly called TRBD1 or TRBD2 (5 bases each). This specimen consisted of PBMCs from blood, obtained less than 15 days before vaccination. This TCR was sampled from a man aged 50 or older who received an inactivated influenza vaccine. The CDR3 spells CASSRLGEQQYF. The CDR3 DNA follows: TGTGCCAGCAGCCGTTTGGGGGAGCAGCAGTACTTC.